This TCR beta chain was sequenced in a study of shared clonotypes between healthy human individuals. Study-wide context: Each donor's CD8 memory used one plate, CD8 naive two, each CD4 subset three.

Using immunoSEQ multiplex PCR, the repertoire was profiled, and TCRdb retains in-frame clones only, with some absent. The sample includes a few million clones, over 85% of them seen just once. This receptor was identified in a man between 18 and 29 years old in good health. Material for sequencing was naive CD4+ T cells sorted from blood. Subset indicated: CD45RA+ positively selected.

Here the CDR3 reads CASNSVTGWDTGELFF. In DNA form, the CDR3 reads TGTGCCAGCAACTCCGTAACAGGGTGGGACACCGGGGAGCTGTTTTTT. The chain recombines TRBV7-9 with TRBJ2-2; TRBD1 might be the D (6 bases). Trimming left V 7 bases short and J 3 bases short, with 18 bases between. Per germline, CDR1 SEHNR and CDR2 FQNEAQ (reference sequence). The CDR3 sequence is 16 residues long. Full variable domain (outside the CDR3, taken from reference TRBV7-9 and TRBJ2-2): DTGVSQNPRHKITKRGQNVTFRCDPISEHNRLYWYRQTLGQGPEFLTYFQNEAQLEKSRLLSDRFSAERPKGSFSTLEIQRTEQGDSAMYLCASNSVTGWDTGELFFGEGSRLTVL.